This note documents a single T cell receptor beta chain sequence. The source of the sample is a study of blood T cell repertoires in COVID-19. The overall study: Material from acute and convalescent COVID-19 was sourced from the United States, Italy and Spain.

Per the study methods: Amplifying reference gene primers gave estimates of nucleated cell counts. The data were produced by immunoSEQ multiplex PCR, yet TCRdb's version contains in-frame clones alone and is incomplete. The DNA was the basis for D and trimming; V, J and clone size are from that table. The sample carries 80,000 to 100,000 clones, approximately 90% recorded once. V lost 5 bases, J lost 11 bases, and 15 bases lay in between. This CDR3 has 11 residues. Germline loops: CDR1 DFQATT, CDR2 SNEGSKA (reference sequence). The receptor's source is a man in his sixties with acute or convalescent COVID-19. Specimen: peripheral blood. The rearrangement links TRBV20-1 to TRBJ1-1, with a weak D call TRBD1 (6 bases). CDR3 bases: TGCAGTGCTCCCAGGGGTAACTACGCTTTCTTT. It is translated as CSAPRGNYAFF.